Listed below are T cell receptor beta chains from one sample, sequenced in a study of cytomegalovirus exposure and HLA in healthy donors. Sequencing used immunoSEQ multiplex PCR; TCRdb keeps in-frame clones, though not all of them. This sample has approximately 150,000 clones, with 65% to 85% found just once. The sequenced sample was PBMCs. The receptors come from a woman in her thirties in good health and CMV-seropositive. Both conserved end residues are part of each CDR3. D genes are given only for firm matches. Only part of the rows carry a size: once, few, many, or a class if the clone is expanded.

d_call	v_call	j_call	clone_size	cdr3_aa
NA	TRBV7-2	TRBJ2-5	NA	CASSFFEETQYF
NA	TRBV7-9	TRBJ1-5	NA	CASSAEQGYQPQHF
TRBD1	TRBV10-3	TRBJ2-1	NA	CAISESIKRRDRGLSYNEQFF
TRBD1	TRBV28	TRBJ1-6	few	CASSNRGPPTPLHF
NA	TRBV10-3	TRBJ1-6	NA	CAISTGHNSPLHF
NA	TRBV2	TRBJ1-3	few	CASSSTGSTAGNTIYF
NA	TRBV7-8	TRBJ1-3	NA	CASSYRRTISGNTIYF
TRBD1	TRBV6-1	TRBJ2-2	NA	CAIRQGPNTGELFF
NA	TRBV5-4	TRBJ2-2	few	CASSLGRQRANTGELFF
NA	TRBV6-1	TRBJ2-2	NA	CASSTTGMRELFF
NA	TRBV4-3	TRBJ2-1	NA	CASSQDPGRHEQFF
NA	TRBV4-3	TRBJ2-3	NA	CASSQDSRTDTQYF
NA	TRBV7-9	TRBJ1-6	few	CASSLDGTSPLHF
TRBD1	TRBV9	TRBJ1-5	NA	CASTRGPGLSNQPQHF
NA	TRBV21-1	TRBJ1-2	few	CASSPGAAGNYGYTF
NA	TRBV6-5	TRBJ1-1	NA	CASSTGTDEAFF
NA	TRBV7-9	TRBJ2-3	NA	CASSLVKGGHTDTQYF
NA	TRBV5-4	TRBJ1-1	NA	CASRSDSEAFF
TRBD1	TRBV7-8	TRBJ2-7	NA	CASSLPGQSSYEQYF
NA	TRBV4-2	TRBJ2-3	once	CASSQDFIGTSPDTQYF
NA	TRBV6-5	TRBJ2-3	once	CASQRDFLDTQYF
NA	TRBV19	TRBJ2-7	NA	CASSPRDFSYEQYF
TRBD1	TRBV2	TRBJ1-1	NA	CASSLTGGTEAFF
NA	TRBV28	TRBJ1-2	once	CASSPTGSPYGYTF
NA	TRBV5-6	TRBJ2-7	NA	CASSSDQGTFYEQYF
TRBD1	TRBV25-1	TRBJ1-1	NA	CASSGRQGGKTEAFF
TRBD2	TRBV7-2	TRBJ2-5	NA	CASSLGLAGGLQETQYF